The 21 T cell receptor beta chains below were found in one sample sequenced in a study of PD-L1 blockade in urothelial cancer. Repertoires were generated with immunoSEQ multiplex PCR, while TCRdb's copy carries only in-frame clones and drops some. The sample consists of about 80,000 clones, around 90% of them appearing once. This sample comprised PBMCs, obtained around atezolizumab (anti-PD-L1) treatment. The source of these receptors is an older woman with urothelial cancer.

This clone turned up a few times. The V gene is TRBV30, the J gene TRBJ2-5; D is possibly TRBD1 (5 bases). Trimming pared 0 bases from V and 1 base from J, leaving 6 bases between. Germline values: CDR1 GTSNPN, CDR2 SVGIG (reference sequence). There are 13 residues in the CDR3. The CDR3 loop reads CAWSVGAQETQYF. CDR3 bases: TGTGCCTGGAGTGTAGGGGCCCAAGAGACCCAGTACTTC.

This clone was counted only a few times. This sequence joins TRBV9 and TRBJ2-1; 9 positions agree with TRBD1. Germline V CDR1 and CDR2: SGDLS, YYNGEE. The CDR3 contains 16 residues. The V segment lost 1 base and the J segment 2 bases; nucleotides outside the gene matches: 4. The CDR3 nucleotides read TGTGCCAGCAGCGTATCGGGACAGGGAACCTACAATGAGCAGTTCTTC. Amino acid sequence: CASSVSGQGTYNEQFF. Together with reference TRBV9 and TRBJ2-1, the CDR3 gives the full variable domain: DSGVTQTPKHLITATGQRVTLRCSPRSGDLSVYWYQQSLDQGLQFLIQYYNGEERAKGNILERFSAQQFPDLHSELNLSSLELGDSALYFCASSVSGQGTYNEQFFGPGTRLTVL.

This chain links TRBV4-3 with TRBJ1-2; TRBD1 agrees at 8 bases. The CDR3 is 14 amino acids. The ends lost 1 base at V and 4 bases at J; junction bases unmatched: 2. Germline CDR1 LGHNA, CDR2 YSLEER. This CDR3 reads CASSQGTGFYGYTF. CDR3 coding DNA: TGCGCCAGCAGCCAAGGGACAGGGTTCTATGGCTACACCTTC.

The chain carries TRBV28 and TRBJ1-2; 7 positions match TRBD1. The CDR3 runs to 13 residues. Germline loops: CDR1 MDHEN, CDR2 SYDVKM. V dropped 2 bases and J dropped 4; count of bases not matched to a gene: 1. The chain's CDR3 is CASSLAGGYGYTF. In DNA form, the CDR3 reads TGTGCCAGCAGTTTAGCAGGGGGCTATGGCTACACCTTC.

V and J are TRBV19 and TRBJ2-4, with D tentatively TRBD1 (6 bases). This CDR3 contains 19 residues. Per germline, CDR1 LNHDA and CDR2 SQIVND (reference sequence). V was trimmed by 2 bases and J by 0 bases, leaving 20 bases between them. The CDR3 protein is CASSINYRVSAGAKNIQYF. In DNA, the CDR3 is TGTGCCAGTAGTATAAACTACAGGGTCAGTGCCGGAGCCAAAAACATTCAGTACTTC.

V usage is TRBV11-2 and J usage is TRBJ2-1; 7 bases align to TRBD2. Germline V gives CDR1 SGHAT, CDR2 FQNNGV. The CDR3 spans 17 residues. Unmatched junction bases numbered 10, after V lost 4 bases and J lost 1 base. DNA for the CDR3: TGTGCCAGCAGCTCCCTCGGTGGCGGGGGTTCCTACAATGAGCAGTTCTTC. This codes for CASSSLGGGGSYNEQFF.

The count of this clone is one. This rearrangement joins TRBV11-2 to TRBJ2-2; D might be TRBD2 (6 bases). Germline V lookup: CDR1 SGHAT, CDR2 FQNNGV. Deletions cut 2 bases from V and 4 bases from J, with 8 bases between. The CDR3 spans 14 residues. The CDR3 coding sequence is TGTGCCAGCAGCTTAATCGGGGGCACCGGGGAGCTGTTTTTT. Translation: CASSLIGGTGELFF.

The genes are TRBV4-2 and TRBJ2-7; the match to TRBD2 covers 11 bases. V trimming: 3 bases; J trimming: 3 bases; junction bases outside the gene matches: 4. The CDR3 contains 15 residues. CDR1 and CDR2 from the germline V gene are LGHNA and YNFKEQ. The CDR3 sequence: CASSQTSGESYEQYF. The CDR3 DNA reads as TGTGCCAGCAGCCAGACTAGCGGGGAGAGCTACGAGCAGTACTTC.

The genes are TRBV5-6 and TRBJ1-1; 9 bases map to TRBD1. The CDR3 is made up of 14 amino acids. The junction had 3 bases not matched to a gene; V was cut back by 5 bases and J by 1 base. CDR1 is SGHDT, CDR2 YYEEEE, per germline. The CDR3 coding sequence is TGTGCCAGCAGAATGACAGGGGGGAACACTGAAGCTTTCTTT. Its protein product is CASRMTGGNTEAFF.

The chain joins TRBV7-2 to TRBJ2-2; D is undetermined. CDR3 size: 13 residues. V was shortened by 1 base and J by 8 bases, with 8 bases between the two germline ends. CDR1 SGHTA and CDR2 FQGNSA come from the germline V gene. CDR3 bases: TGTGCCAGCAGCTTAGGGCATCCGGGGGAGCTGTTTTTT. Translated, it gives CASSLGHPGELFF.

This clone was detected a few times. The chain links TRBV9 to TRBJ1-1; unclear D gene. With 2 bases removed from V and 6 bases from J, the gap between germline ends came to 11 bases. Germline values: CDR1 SGDLS, CDR2 YYNGEE. The CDR3 runs 13 residues. CDR3 bases: TGTGCCAGCAGCGTTAACACGGGTCCTGAAGCTTTCTTT. Amino acid sequence: CASSVNTGPEAFF.

V and J are TRBV29-1 and TRBJ2-2; D not resolved. In germline, CDR1 is SQVTM, CDR2 ANQGSEA. The CDR3 spans 13 residues. The V and J ends lost 4 bases and 1 base respectively, with 7 bases between them. This CDR3 is CSVGHLNTGELFF. CDR3 in DNA: TGCAGCGTTGGACACCTGAACACCGGGGAGCTGTTTTTT.

V is TRBV30 and J is TRBJ1-2, with D possibly matching TRBD1 (5 bases). This CDR3 spans 15 amino acids. Germline assignment: CDR1 GTSNPN and CDR2 SVGIG (reference sequence). V was pared by 0 bases and J by 3 bases, with 14 bases between. CDR3 DNA: TGTGCCTGGAGTGTACCATCGGGGGAGCACTATGGCTACACCTTC. As protein: CAWSVPSGEHYGYTF. Supplemented by reference TRBV30 and TRBJ1-2, the full variable domain reads SQTIHQWPATLVQPVGSPLSLECTVEGTSNPNLYWYRQAAGRGLQLLFYSVGIGQISSEVPQNLSASRPQDRQFILSSKKLLLSDSGFYLCAWSVPSGEHYGYTFGSGTRLTVV.

This chain links TRBV6-6 with TRBJ2-7, with D possibly TRBD1 on 6 matching bases. Germline CDR1 and CDR2: MNHNY and SVGAGI (reference sequence). This CDR3 has 12 amino acids. Between the trimmed V and J ends, which lost 6 bases and 4 bases, there was a span of 10 bases. The CDR3 loop is CASSLQGYEQYF. For the CDR3, the DNA is TGTGCCAGCAGCCTACAGGGATACGAGCAGTACTTC.

This chain uses TRBV27 with TRBJ1-1; D remains unclear. The V end was cut by 2 bases, the J end by 0 bases, with 7 bases between. Per germline, CDR1 MNHEY and CDR2 SMNVEV (reference sequence). CDR3 size: 14 residues. The CDR3, as DNA: TGTGCCAGCAGTTTACAGAGGATGAACACTGAAGCTTTCTTT. This sequence encodes CASSLQRMNTEAFF.

The rearrangement links TRBV6-1 to TRBJ1-2; D gene ambiguous. CDR1 is MNHNS and CDR2 is SASEGT in the germline V gene. The CDR3 contains 13 residues. V dropped 5 bases and J dropped 8 bases, with 15 bases sitting between them. CDR3 nucleotides: TGTGCCAGCAGTCAGGATCGGGAGGAAGGCTACACCTTC. Translating it yields CASSQDREEGYTF.

The rearrangement uses TRBV7-9 and TRBJ1-1; no clear D gene. Germline V gene data show CDR1 as SEHNR and CDR2 as FQNEAQ (reference sequence). This CDR3 contains 13 residues. Trimming pared 5 bases from V and 10 bases from J, leaving 17 bases between. Here the CDR3 reads CASSREIGERAFF. CDR3 nucleotides: TGTGCCAGCAGCCGGGAGATAGGTGAAAGAGCTTTCTTT.

This chain links TRBV7-3 with TRBJ1-1; D possibly corresponds to TRBD1 (5 bases). CDR1 is SGHTA, CDR2 FQGTGA, per germline. The V gene lost 0 bases and the J gene lost 7 bases, with 15 bases spanning the gap. The CDR3 spans 15 residues. CDR3 bases: TGTGCCAGCAGCTTAACTGGGGCCAGGGATGGTGAAGCTTTCTTT. Amino acid sequence: CASSLTGARDGEAFF.

The chain joins TRBV5-4 to TRBJ2-5; TRBD1 might be the D (6 bases). Per germline, CDR1 SGHNT and CDR2 YYREEE (reference sequence). V was shortened by 0 bases and J by 5 bases, with 11 bases between the two germline ends. The CDR3 is made up of 14 amino acids. The CDR3 nucleotides are TGTGCCAGCAGCTTGGTGGCAGGGGCGGAGACCCAGTACTTC. Protein product: CASSLVAGAETQYF.

The chain has TRBV2 and TRBJ1-1; 9 bases map to TRBD1. The germline gives CDR1 SNHLY, CDR2 FYNNEI. Trimming at V came to 5 bases and at J to 0 bases, leaving 1 base not matched to a gene. CDR3 size: 14 residues. CDR3 in amino acids: CASSWTGVNTEAFF. The CDR3 nucleotides read TGTGCCAGCAGTTGGACAGGGGTGAACACTGAAGCTTTCTTT.

This clone came up a few times. The chain couples TRBV15 to TRBJ2-5; 10 bases are shared with TRBD2. The CDR3 has 15 amino acids. Germline V gene lookup returns CDR1 LNHNV and CDR2 YYDKDF (reference sequence). With V trimmed by 3 bases and J by 5 bases, 6 bases remained unmatched. CDR3: CATSSERGGWETQYF. CDR3 nucleotides: TGTGCCACCAGCAGCGAGCGGGGGGGCTGGGAGACCCAGTACTTC.